A single sample gave rise to the 6 T cell receptor beta chains below, sequenced in a study of pediatric ulcerative colitis (dated by TCRdb to about 2019). The library came from the immunoSEQ multiplex PCR assay. Drawn from immuneACCESS, this table holds only the in-frame rearrangements with V and J called that TCRdb kept. Clones are partly lost; checked studies trace under half to an unresolved V gene and leave the rest unexplained. This sample is represented by 15,000 or so clones; around 90% of them were singletons. The top ten clonotypes cover 0.9% to 1% of the sample. The specimen sequenced was blood. The source of these receptors is a boy younger than 18 with moderate ulcerative colitis.

V usage is TRBV6-1 and J usage is TRBJ1-5; tentatively, D is TRBD1 (5 bases). This CDR3 is built from 14 residues. Trimming removed 7 bases from V and 3 bases from J, with 13 bases in between. The germline CDR1 and CDR2 sequences are MNHNS and SASEGT. CDR3 amino acids: CASKWDLTNQPQHF. The DNA for the CDR3 is TGTGCCAGCAAGTGGGACCTCACCAATCAGCCCCAGCATTTT.

The chain uses TRBV7-2 and TRBJ1-4; a weak D match, TRBD1 (6 bases). The V gene's germline CDR1 is SGHTA and CDR2 FQGNSA. The CDR3 is made up of 15 amino acids. V gave up 1 base and J gave up 8 bases, with 14 bases separating them. The CDR3 nucleotides are TGTGCCAGCAGCTTAGGCTGGACAGCACGGGAAAAACTGTTTTTT. Protein product: CASSLGWTAREKLFF.

This chain joins TRBV10-3 and TRBJ1-4; TRBD1 is a possible D gene (5 bases). This CDR3 is 12 amino acids long. The ends were cut back, 10 bases at V and 7 bases at J, with 13 bases in the middle. Germline-derived CDR1 and CDR2 are ENHRY and SYGVKD. As DNA, the CDR3 is TGTGCCACTCACGGCCAGGGTGAAAAACTGTTTTTT. Protein: CATHGQGEKLFF.

V usage is TRBV5-1 and J usage is TRBJ1-1; 10 bases align to TRBD1. V lost 0 bases to trimming and J lost 3 bases; unmatched junction nucleotides: 8. The CDR3 consists of 17 residues. The V gene's germline CDR1 is SGHRS and CDR2 YFSETQ. In DNA, the CDR3 is TGCGCCAGCAGCTTGGGGGTGACAGGGGGCCTGGACACTGAAGCTTTCTTT. Its translation: CASSLGVTGGLDTEAFF. The variable domain in full, completed from reference TRBV5-1 and TRBJ1-1, reads KAGVTQTPRYLIKTRGQQVTLSCSPISGHRSVSWYQQTPGQGLQFLFEYFSETQRNKGNFPGRFSGRQFSNSRSEMNVSTLELGDSALYLCASSLGVTGGLDTEAFFGQGTRLTVV.

This clone was recorded a few times. The V gene is TRBV7-2, the J gene TRBJ1-1; possibly TRBD1 for D (5 bases). The germline V gene has CDR1 SGHTA and CDR2 FQGNSA. V lost 5 bases and J 1 base, leaving 14 bases between the germline ends. CDR3 length equals 15 residues. The CDR3 spells CASSPHGQGNTEAFF. In DNA form, the CDR3 reads TGTGCCAGCAGCCCCCATGGGCAGGGGAACACTGAAGCTTTCTTT.

The chain carries TRBV18 and TRBJ1-5, with D perhaps TRBD1 (6 bases). This CDR3 spans 14 amino acids. Trimming took off 4 bases at V and 11 bases at J, with 18 bases between the two ends. Germline-derived CDR1 and CDR2 are KGHSH and LQKENI. The CDR3 here is CASSLDRILSAQHF. DNA of the CDR3: TGTGCCAGCTCACTCGACAGGATTCTATCGGCCCAGCATTTT.